This T cell receptor beta chain was retrieved from a study of memory CD4+ T cells and cytomegalovirus serostatus. Looking at the study overall: Of the healthy Belgian adults, fewer than 10 were CMV seropositive and 20 to 25 seronegative. Whole-study findings and limits: Median bootstrapped AUC for CMV status was around 0.95 originally, around 0.91 US-trained.

Under the authors' procedure: Out-of-frame sequences were removed, leaving a few million distinct TCRbeta sequences. Using immunoSEQ multiplex PCR, the repertoire was profiled, and TCRdb retains in-frame clones only, with some absent. V, J and clone size are those of that table, while D and trimming were read from the DNA. This sample carries under 50,000 clones, less than 80% of them seen once, and the ten largest clones take around 5.2%. The sort gate was single viable CD3+CD4+CD8-CD45RO+ cells for memory CD4+ T cells. A word on this clone: The antigen is undetermined.

This CDR3 has 14 residues. V was shortened by 0 bases and J by 3 bases, with 7 bases between the two germline ends. CDR1 is SGHNT, CDR2 YENEEA, per germline. The sequence came from an adult in good health and CMV-seropositive. The J gene is TRBJ2-3, the V gene TRBV11-3; D is possibly TRBD1 (5 bases). Sequencing used memory CD4+ T cells from blood. CDR3 bases: TGTGCCAGCAGCTTAGAAGCAGGGACAGATACGCAGTATTTT. Residues: CASSLEAGTDTQYF.